This T cell receptor (beta chain) is drawn from a study of blood T cell repertoires in COVID-19. With regard to this clone: Other DNA sequences in the sample encode the same CDR3.

Only in-frame clones appear in the TCRdb table, and some are missing; sequencing was by immunoSEQ multiplex PCR. The data contain 250,000 to 350,000 clones, approximately 84% of them singletons. The germline gives CDR1 LNHDA, CDR2 SQIVND (reference sequence). The CDR3 consists of 14 residues. J gave up 0 bases and V 5 bases, and 0 bases lay outside the gene matches. The source of this sequence is a person aged 70 to 85 with COVID-19, enrolled during active disease. Sequencing was performed on peripheral blood. The chain combines TRBV19 with TRBJ2-1; 8 bases fit TRBD2. Here the CDR3 DNA reads TGTGCCAGTAGTCGGGGGGGCTCCTACAATGAGCAGTTCTTC. The encoded protein is CASSRGGSYNEQFF.